Shown below are 20 T cell receptor beta chains from a single sample sequenced in a study of control samples from healthy donors and cancer patients. Here immunoSEQ multiplex PCR was the method, and the copy in TCRdb shows in-frame clones only, minus some. Of under 450,000 clones in the sample, over 75% were seen once. Sample: PBMCs. Receptors originate from a man in his forties or fifties with head and neck cancer.

The chain is built from TRBV2 and TRBJ2-6; TRBD1 matches 9 bases. Unmatched junction bases numbered 5, after V lost 9 bases and J lost 2 bases. There are 15 residues in the CDR3. Germline V gives CDR1 SNHLY, CDR2 FYNNEI. CDR3 DNA sequence: TGTGCCAGTGAAACAGGGGGCGCTGGGGCCAACGTCCTGACTTTC. It yields the protein CASETGGAGANVLTF.

The rearrangement uses TRBV4-2 and TRBJ2-5; D possibly uses TRBD1 or TRBD2 (6 bases each). Germline CDR1 is LGHNA and CDR2 is YNFKEQ. V lost 2 bases to trimming and J lost 2 bases, with 15 bases between them. The CDR3 runs to 16 residues. For the CDR3, the DNA is TGTGCCAGCAGCCAAAACCCCCGGGGGCTTCAAGAGACCCAGTACTTC. Translated, it gives CASSQNPRGLQETQYF.

The rearrangement joins TRBV5-1 to TRBJ1-1, with TRBD1 matching 8 bases. The ends lost 2 bases at V and 8 bases at J; junction bases unmatched: 11. From germline, CDR1 is SGHRS and CDR2 YFSETQ. The CDR3 runs to 15 residues. CDR3 amino acids: CASSLQGQGTTEAFF. The CDR3 nucleotides are TGCGCCAGCAGCTTACAAGGACAGGGAACTACGGAAGCTTTCTTT.

DNA of the CDR3: TGTGCCTGGAGTGGGACAACTAATGAAAAACTGTTTTTT. It encodes CAWSGTTNEKLFF. The chain recombines TRBV30 with TRBJ1-4, with D hard to call. The CDR3 length is 13 residues. Trimming stripped 1 base from V and 0 bases from J, with 3 bases between. CDR1 is GTSNPN and CDR2 is SVGIG in the germline V gene (reference sequence).

The chain couples TRBV2 to TRBJ2-5; 14 bases align to TRBD2. Unmatched junction bases numbered 6, after V lost 9 bases and J lost 6 bases. The CDR3 loop spans 14 amino acids. Germline V gives CDR1 SNHLY, CDR2 FYNNEI. CDR3 DNA: TGTGCCAGTGCCGGGACTAGCGGGAGACAGACCCAGTACTTC. Its translation is CASAGTSGRQTQYF. Filled out from reference TRBV2 and TRBJ2-5, the complete variable domain reads EPEVTQTPSHQVTQMGQEVILRCVPISNHLYFYWYRQILGQKVEFLVSFYNNEISEKSEIFDDQFSVERPDGSNFTLKIRSTKLEDSAMYFCASAGTSGRQTQYFGPGTRLLVL.

This clone has more than one count but fewer than ten. V usage is TRBV7-9 and J usage is TRBJ1-5; 8 bases are a match to TRBD1. The germline CDR1 and CDR2 sequences are SEHNR and FQNEAQ (reference sequence). Germline trimming cut 5 bases from V and 9 bases from J; bases unmatched to any gene: 6. This CDR3 contains 13 residues. CDR3: CASSTTDRGPQHF. DNA of the CDR3: TGTGCCAGCAGCACCACCGACAGGGGGCCCCAGCATTTT.

The rearrangement joins TRBV7-9 to TRBJ1-4, with 7 nucleotides matching TRBD1. V was pared by 5 bases and J by 12 bases, with 9 bases of the junction left unmatched. Germline loops: CDR1 SEHNR, CDR2 FQNEAQ (reference sequence). There are 13 residues in the CDR3. In DNA form, the CDR3 reads TGTGCCAGCAGCCAGGGGACAGTGGGCCAACTGTTTTTT. Translating it yields CASSQGTVGQLFF.

V and J are TRBV30 and TRBJ1-1; 9 nucleotides align to TRBD1. The CDR3 runs to 17 residues. The germline V gene encodes CDR1 GTSNPN and CDR2 SVGIG (reference sequence). Trimming took 2 bases from V and 1 from J; bases not matched to a gene: 11. The CDR3 DNA sequence: TGTGCCTGGAGTTCTCCGGGACAGGGACTAAGGAACACTGAAGCTTTCTTT. Amino acids: CAWSSPGQGLRNTEAFF.

The V call is TRBV28, the J call TRBJ2-1, with D possibly being TRBD2 (6 bases). Germline CDR1 is MDHEN and CDR2 is SYDVKM. V was cut by 7 bases and J by 0 bases, with 13 bases left in between. CDR3 size: 15 residues. The CDR3 sequence is CASTVGGSSYNEQFF. As DNA, the CDR3 is TGTGCCAGCACCGTTGGGGGGAGCTCCTACAATGAGCAGTTCTTC.

The chain recombines TRBV5-1 with TRBJ2-2; 7 bases fit TRBD2. This CDR3 spans 14 amino acids. Germline V lookup: CDR1 SGHRS, CDR2 YFSETQ. J gave up 2 bases and V 5 bases, and 3 bases lay outside the gene matches. CDR3 sequence: CASRGTTNTGELFF. In nucleotides, the CDR3 is TGCGCCAGCAGGGGGACTACTAACACCGGGGAGCTGTTTTTT. Looking up the rest from reference TRBV5-1 and TRBJ2-2 gives the full variable domain: KAGVTQTPRYLIKTRGQQVTLSCSPISGHRSVSWYQQTPGQGLQFLFEYFSETQRNKGNFPGRFSGRQFSNSRSEMNVSTLELGDSALYLCASRGTTNTGELFFGEGSRLTVL.

The V and J genes are TRBV25-1 and TRBJ2-1, with 9 positions matching TRBD1. J lost 9 bases, V lost 8 bases, and 8 bases had no gene match. CDR1 and CDR2 from the germline V gene are MGHDK and SYGVNS. This CDR3 spans 13 amino acids. CDR3: CASSGQGFGEQFF. CDR3 nucleotide sequence: TGTGCCAGCTCGGGACAGGGTTTCGGTGAGCAGTTCTTC.

CDR3 loop: CASSKRGGSTDTQYF. The CDR3 nucleotides read TGTGCCAGCAGCAAAAGGGGAGGAAGCACAGATACGCAGTATTTT. This chain uses TRBV21-1 with TRBJ2-3; the table calls TRBD2, which could not be checked here. TRBV21-1 constitutes a pseudogene. This CDR3 has 15 residues.

This clone was found once. The chain links TRBV9 to TRBJ1-2, with 10 bases matching TRBD1. Trimming cost V 2 bases and J 3 bases; bases outside gene matches: 10. The length of the CDR3 is 17 residues. Germline V CDR1 and CDR2: SGDLS, YYNGEE. As DNA, the CDR3 is TGTGCCAGCAGCGTTAGACCCCGACAGGGGGCGGACTATGGCTACACCTTC. This encodes CASSVRPRQGADYGYTF.

This rearrangement joins TRBV5-1 to TRBJ2-1; D is perhaps TRBD2 (6 bases). Germline V gene sequence: CDR1 SGHRS, CDR2 YFSETQ. The CDR3 extends over 15 amino acids. V gave up 4 bases and J gave up 6 bases, with 17 bases separating them. CDR3 protein: CASSITGTQINEQFF. In DNA, the CDR3 is TGCGCCAGCAGCATCACCGGGACTCAAATCAATGAGCAGTTCTTC.

The chain carries TRBV14 and TRBJ2-7, with 9 bases aligning to TRBD2. With V trimmed by 1 base and J by 4 bases, 11 bases remained unmatched. Germline values: CDR1 SGHDN, CDR2 FVKESK. The CDR3 length is 17 residues. The CDR3 here is CASSQAGRRTSDYEQYF. DNA for the CDR3: TGTGCCAGCAGCCAAGCCGGACGGAGGACTAGCGATTACGAGCAGTACTTC.

V is TRBV6-4 and J is TRBJ1-2; D not resolved. V gave up 0 bases and J gave up 8 bases, with 19 bases separating them. Per the germline V gene, CDR1 is MRHNA and CDR2 is SNTAGT. The CDR3 runs to 16 residues. The CDR3 protein is CASSDSTSGFVKGYTF. In nucleotides, the CDR3 is TGTGCCAGCAGTGACTCAACGTCGGGGTTCGTTAAAGGCTACACCTTC.

The chain is built from TRBV30 and TRBJ2-3, with a tentative D call TRBD2 (6 bases). The CDR3 runs to 14 residues. V shed 8 bases and J shed 9 bases, with 24 bases lying between them. CDR1 is GTSNPN, CDR2 SVGIG, per germline (reference sequence). The CDR3 nucleotides are TGTGCCGGCGGGACTGCGATATTCAGTAGGACGCAGTATTTT. Translated, it gives CAGGTAIFSRTQYF.

The rearrangement joins TRBV27 to TRBJ2-4; D possibly corresponds to TRBD2 (5 bases). V lost 3 bases and J lost 1, with 10 bases in between. Germline-derived CDR1 and CDR2 are MNHEY and SMNVEV (reference sequence). CDR3 length: 15 amino acids. CDR3 loop: CASSLSRAAKNIQYF. Here the CDR3 DNA reads TGTGCCAGCAGTTTGTCGAGGGCGGCCAAAAACATTCAGTACTTC.

The rearrangement joins TRBV7-9 to TRBJ2-7; the D gene is possibly TRBD1 (5 bases). Germline-derived CDR1 and CDR2 are SEHNR and FQNEAQ (reference sequence). Trimming removed 3 bases at V and 6 bases at J, with 15 bases between. The length of the CDR3 is 14 residues. CDR3 nucleotides: TGTGCCAGCAGCTTCCGGGCAGGGTCGGCCGAGCAGTACTTC. It is translated as CASSFRAGSAEQYF.

The chain uses TRBV24-1 and TRBJ2-3, with 9 bases matching TRBD2. The CDR3 has 13 residues. The germline V gene encodes CDR1 KGHDR and CDR2 SFDVKD. The trim removed 1 base at V and 9 bases at J, leaving 1 base unmatched. DNA of the CDR3: TGTGCCACCAGTGATTTCGCGGGAGGGACGCAGTATTTT. Its translation is CATSDFAGGTQYF.